The 25 T cell receptor beta chains reported below all come from one sample, sequenced in a study of T-cell reconstitution after alpha-beta-depleted transplantation in children (TCRdb year 2016). What this sample's time point label stands for: day 60 (about 2 months) after transplantation. Read against the paper, the sample's treatment or condition label means: allogeneic hematopoietic cell transplantation with graft depleted of TCRalphabeta T cells and CD19 B cells. To prepare the library, PCR was applied. Reads for this sample came from an Illumina HiSeq 2500. Molecular barcoding was employed in the preparation of TCR libraries, with unique molecular identifiers being used to normalize TCRbeta repertoire quantification. TCRdb reprocessing: public reads trimmed at Q25 with fastp, clones called with MiXCR, in-frame beta chains kept. CDR3 protein sequences are deduplicated, and each keeps its most common genes and DNA. The sample table records over 100,000 distinct CDR3 sequences; 4.5% to 7.5% of these occur just once. The top ten clonotypes cover roughly 5.5% of the sample.

Sequenced here: PBMCs, mostly from graft donor cells, sampled 60 days after TCRalphabeta/CD19-depleted stem cell transplant. The origin of the receptors is a female patient between 2 and 15 years old who had a stem cell transplant for Fanconi anemia, so the T cells may come from the graft donor.

This clonotype was counted ten times or more. V and J are TRBV12-3 or TRBV12-4 and TRBJ2-5, with D tentatively TRBD1 or TRBD2 (5 bases each). Deletions cut 3 bases from V and 2 bases from J, with 10 bases between. The CDR3 contains 14 residues. The CDR3 protein is CASSLGDGQETQYF. The CDR3 bases are TGTGCCAGCAGTTTGGGGGACGGTCAAGAGACCCAGTACTTC.

This clonotype was counted ten times or more. This chain uses TRBV29-1 with TRBJ2-7; the D is unclear. The germline V and J ends were trimmed by 5 bases and 4 bases, with 12 bases remaining between them. The CDR3 spans 12 residues. Germline V gives CDR1 SQVTM, CDR2 ANQGSEA. CDR3 DNA sequence: TGCAGCGTTCAAAACACCATATACGAGCAGTACTTC. It specifies CSVQNTIYEQYF.

This clonotype came up many times. The rearrangement joins TRBV7-6 to TRBJ1-5; D is undetermined. Germline loops: CDR1 SGHVS, CDR2 FNYEAQ. V lost 2 bases and J 4 bases, leaving 6 bases between the germline ends. The CDR3 runs to 13 residues. The CDR3 DNA reads TGTGCCAGCAGCTTAATTCCTAATCAGCCCCAGCATTTT. Its translation: CASSLIPNQPQHF.

This clonotype has ten or more counts. The rearrangement uses TRBV5-1 and TRBJ2-1; no reliable D call. CDR1 is SGHRS and CDR2 is YFSETQ in the germline V gene. CDR3 length: 13 amino acids. Trimming shortened V by 4 bases and J by 4 bases, and 9 bases separated the two germline ends. The CDR3 loop reads CASSVLAYNEQFF. As DNA, the CDR3 is TGCGCCAGCAGCGTTTTAGCTTACAATGAGCAGTTCTTC.

Many counts were recorded for this clonotype. The chain couples TRBV25-1 to TRBJ2-3; TRBD2 agrees at 13 bases. The CDR3 has 14 amino acids. In germline, CDR1 is MGHDK, CDR2 SYGVNS. Losses at the gene ends were 4 bases for V and 5 bases for J; bases not matched to a gene: 0. The CDR3 sequence is CASSGTSGRDTQYF. CDR3 nucleotide sequence: TGTGCCAGCAGTGGGACTAGCGGGAGAGATACGCAGTATTTT. Combining the CDR3 with reference TRBV25-1 and TRBJ2-3 gives the whole variable domain EADIYQTPRYLVIGTGKKITLECSQTMGHDKMYWYQQDPGMELHLIHYSYGVNSTEKGDLSSESTVSRIRTEHFPLTLESARPSHTSQYLCASSGTSGRDTQYFGPGTRLTVL.

The table lists this clonotype with many counts. The chain uses TRBV30 and TRBJ2-7; a possible D gene is TRBD2 (6 bases). Trimming took off 4 bases at V and 2 bases at J, with 12 bases between the two ends. The CDR3 consists of 13 residues. Germline V gene data show CDR1 as GTSNPN and CDR2 as SVGIG (reference sequence). CDR3 nucleotides: TGTGCCTGGAAGTCGGACTACGCCTACGAGCAGTACTTC. The encoded protein is CAWKSDYAYEQYF. The full variable domain, rest sourced from reference TRBV30 and TRBJ2-7, is SQTIHQWPATLVQPVGSPLSLECTVEGTSNPNLYWYRQAAGRGLQLLFYSVGIGQISSEVPQNLSASRPQDRQFILSSKKLLLSDSGFYLCAWKSDYAYEQYFGPGTRLTVT.

On this clonotype: A much larger clone is a single base away; this may be a read error. The chain carries TRBV15 and TRBJ2-7; weak D call: TRBD1 (5 bases). Germline CDR1 reads LNHNV; CDR2 reads YYDKDF (reference sequence). Trimming left V 7 bases short and J 1 base short, with 11 bases between. This CDR3 is 13 amino acids long. As DNA, the CDR3 is TGTGCCACCAAGGACAAGGGATCCTACGAGCAGTACTTC. Protein: CATKDKGSYEQYF.

This clonotype was recorded many times. This chain connects TRBV7-9 to TRBJ2-3, with D unclear. Per the germline V gene, CDR1 is SEHNR and CDR2 is FQNEAQ (reference sequence). V was shortened by 1 base and J by 0 bases, with 8 bases between the two germline ends. There are 15 residues in the CDR3. CDR3 sequence (DNA): TGTGCCAGCAGCTTAGAATGGGCAAGCACAGATACGCAGTATTTT. It yields the protein CASSLEWASTDTQYF.

V is TRBV4-2 and J is TRBJ1-6, with D uncertain. Trimming shortened V by 3 bases and J by 7 bases, and 7 bases separated the two germline ends. CDR1 is LGHNA, CDR2 YNFKEQ, per germline. The CDR3 covers 13 residues. The CDR3 sequence is CASSQDQNSPLHF. CDR3 nucleotide sequence: TGTGCCAGCAGCCAGGACCAGAATTCACCCCTCCACTTT.

This clonotype was found many times. This sequence joins TRBV28 and TRBJ2-7, with 7 bases that match TRBD1. This CDR3 is built from 17 residues. Germline CDR1 is MDHEN and CDR2 is SYDVKM. Trimming at V came to 3 bases and at J to 0 bases, leaving 11 bases not matched to a gene. Here the CDR3 reads CASSFKPPGQLSYEQYF. The CDR3 nucleotides read TGTGCCAGCAGTTTCAAACCTCCGGGACAGCTCTCCTACGAGCAGTACTTC.

The table lists this clonotype with many counts. The CDR3 coding sequence is TGTGCCAGCAGCCGGGACACGATCACAGATACGCAGTATTTT. Residues: CASSRDTITDTQYF. J is TRBJ2-3 and V is TRBV3-1, with D possibly matching TRBD1 (6 bases). Trimming took 4 bases from V and 2 from J, leaving 10 bases between them. The germline gives CDR1 LGHDT, CDR2 YNNKEL (reference sequence). The CDR3 runs 14 residues.

The chain links TRBV2 to TRBJ2-3; 8 bases are shared with TRBD2. This CDR3 is 15 amino acids long. Germline V CDR1 and CDR2: SNHLY, FYNNEI. V lost 4 bases and J lost 1; bases outside the gene matches: 4. For the CDR3, the DNA is TGTGCCAGCAGTGCAGCGGGAGTCGGCACAGATACGCAGTATTTT. Its translation: CASSAAGVGTDTQYF.

In its sample, this clonotype was seen many times. V and J are TRBV29-1 and TRBJ1-2; 8 bases align to TRBD1. The V gene end was trimmed by 6 bases and the J gene end by 3 bases; junction bases not matched to a gene: 3. CDR3 length: 12 amino acids. Germline CDR1 is SQVTM and CDR2 is ANQGSEA. In DNA form, the CDR3 reads TGCAGCGTACAGGGGGAATACTATGGCTACACCTTC. It is translated as CSVQGEYYGYTF. Complete variable domain (other parts from reference TRBV29-1 and TRBJ1-2): SAVISQKPSRDICQRGTSLTIQCQVDSQVTMMFWYRQQPGQSLTLIATANQGSEATYESGFVIDKFPISRPNLTFSTLTVSNMSPEDSSIYLCSVQGEYYGYTFGSGTRLTVV.

This clonotype was recorded many times. The genes are TRBV20-1 and TRBJ2-1; TRBD2 agrees at 7 bases. The ends lost 6 bases at V and 0 bases at J; junction bases unmatched: 8. The CDR3 has 15 residues. In germline, CDR1 is DFQATT, CDR2 SNEGSKA (reference sequence). The DNA for the CDR3 is TGCAGTGCCCCATGGGAGGGCTACTCCTACAATGAGCAGTTCTTC. Amino acids: CSAPWEGYSYNEQFF.

The sample holds many counts of this clonotype. The rearrangement links TRBV12-3 or TRBV12-4 to TRBJ1-1, with 7 nucleotides matching TRBD1. This CDR3 is 16 amino acids long. V trimming: 3 bases; J trimming: 1 base; junction bases outside the gene matches: 8. In DNA, the CDR3 is TGTGCCAGCAGTTTGGGATCCCGACAGGGGAACACTGAAGCTTTCTTT. Translating it yields CASSLGSRQGNTEAFF.

This clonotype was observed many times. The rearrangement joins TRBV12-3 or TRBV12-4 to TRBJ2-1; the D gene is possibly TRBD2 (6 bases). The CDR3 length is 13 residues. The germline V and J ends were trimmed by 2 bases and 5 bases, with 7 bases remaining between them. In DNA form, the CDR3 reads TGTGCCAGCAGTTTATTAGCGGACAATGAGCAGTTCTTC. Its translation: CASSLLADNEQFF.

This clonotype has a handful of counts. CDR3 bases: TGTGCCATAACCAGACAGGGAGGGTGGGACACTGAAGCTTTCTTT. The encoded protein is CAITRQGGWDTEAFF. The rearrangement links TRBV10-3 to TRBJ1-1; 7 bases agree with TRBD1. This CDR3 comprises 15 residues. With 9 bases clipped from V and 3 bases from J, the junction kept 13 bases outside the gene matches. Per germline, CDR1 ENHRY and CDR2 SYGVKD.

This clonotype was recorded at least ten times. This chain joins TRBV5-4 and TRBJ2-3; maybe TRBD1 (6 bases). Germline V gives CDR1 SGHNT, CDR2 YYREEE (reference sequence). The V end lost 4 bases, the J end lost 1 base, and 16 bases lay between the germline ends. This CDR3 contains 16 residues. CDR3 DNA: TGTGCCAGCAGCCGATATACAGGGAAAGGCACAGATACGCAGTATTTT. Protein sequence: CASSRYTGKGTDTQYF.

This clonotype was picked up many times. The chain carries TRBV9 and TRBJ2-7; 13 nucleotides match TRBD2. This CDR3 contains 18 residues. Trimming removed 0 bases from V and 4 bases from J; junction bases left unmatched: 10. From germline, CDR1 is SGDLS and CDR2 YYNGEE. Written as DNA, the CDR3 is TGTGCCAGCAGCGTAGGTTTCTCACTAGCGGGAGGGCCGTACGAGCAGTACTTC. It specifies CASSVGFSLAGGPYEQYF.

This clonotype was seen repeatedly, ten times or more. This chain joins TRBV12-3 or TRBV12-4 and TRBJ2-3, with 14 bases aligning to TRBD2. V was pared by 4 bases and J by 3 bases, with 12 bases of the junction left unmatched. The CDR3 is 19 amino acids. The CDR3 DNA reads TGTGCCAGCAGTTGGATGACTAGCGGGGGGGCCCGAGGGACAGATACGCAGTATTTT. Its translation is CASSWMTSGGARGTDTQYF.

This clonotype was seen ten or more times. This chain uses TRBV3-1 with TRBJ2-2; D gene uncertain. The CDR3 has 18 amino acids. CDR1 and CDR2 from the germline V gene are LGHDT and YNNKEL (reference sequence). V gave up 1 base and J gave up 6 bases, with 21 bases separating them. In DNA form, the CDR3 reads TGTGCCAGCAGCCAAGTCCGGATGGACCGAAGGGCGGCCGGGGAGCTGTTTTTT. This translates into CASSQVRMDRRAAGELFF.

This clonotype has at least ten counts. The rearrangement links TRBV11-2 to TRBJ2-5; TRBD2 agrees at 14 bases. V gave up 5 bases and J gave up 5 bases; unmatched junction bases: 10. CDR1 and CDR2 (germline): SGHAT, FQNNGV. The CDR3 runs to 17 residues. CDR3: CASSPGLAGDGRETQYF. In nucleotides, the CDR3 is TGTGCCAGCAGCCCGGGACTAGCGGGAGATGGGCGTGAGACCCAGTACTTC.

The V and J genes are TRBV18 and TRBJ2-7, with D maybe TRBD1 (5 bases). Germline assignment: CDR1 KGHSH and CDR2 LQKENI. This CDR3 has 15 residues. The germline V and J ends were trimmed by 3 bases and 4 bases, with 16 bases remaining between them. The CDR3 here is CASSPSDMATYEQYF. In DNA, the CDR3 is TGTGCCAGCTCACCGTCGGACATGGCGACGTACGAGCAGTACTTC.

In this sample, this clonotype turned up a few times. The chain joins TRBV18 to TRBJ2-7, with 8 bases identical to TRBD2. CDR1 KGHSH and CDR2 LQKENI come from the germline V gene. This CDR3 has 16 amino acids. Trimming took 2 bases from V and 4 from J; bases not matched to a gene: 10. This CDR3 reads CASSPAGAGGGYEQYF. DNA of the CDR3: TGTGCCAGCTCACCAGCAGGGGCGGGAGGAGGTTACGAGCAGTACTTC.

This clonotype has a handful of counts. For the CDR3, the DNA is TGTGCCAGCAGCTTGGAATCGGGGAATTGGTATCATGAGCAGTTCTTC. Amino acids: CASSLESGNWYHEQFF. The chain uses TRBV5-6 and TRBJ2-1, with TRBD2 as a possible D gene (5 bases). The ends were cut back, 0 bases at V and 8 bases at J, with 18 bases in the middle. Germline values: CDR1 SGHDT, CDR2 YYEEEE. CDR3 length: 16 residues.